The 26 T cell receptor beta chains listed next were all sequenced from one sample in a study of CD8 T cells in Susac syndrome. Reverse transcription of roughly 0.45 to 1 ug RNA was performed with random hexamers. Via MiXCR, TCRdb re-called the immunoSEQ multiplex PCR reads, giving one row per CDR3 protein. Among under 150,000 distinct CDR3 sequences listed, roughly 89% were seen once. The sequenced sample was CD8+ T cells from PBMCs. These receptors originate from a human donor with multiple sclerosis.

CDR3 region: CASSLSAGGGYEQYF. The CDR3 DNA reads as TGTGCCAGCAGTTTATCGGCTGGAGGGGGGTACGAGCAGTACTTC. The chain combines TRBV27 with TRBJ2-7, with D tentatively TRBD1 or TRBD2 (6 bases each). Germline V gene data show CDR1 as MNHEY and CDR2 as SMNVEV (reference sequence). The CDR3 loop spans 15 amino acids. Trimming cost V 0 bases and J 4 bases, with 13 bases left between them.

V usage is TRBV20-1 and J usage is TRBJ2-1, with a weak D call TRBD2 (5 bases). Trimming removed 0 bases from V and 5 bases from J, with 14 bases in between. CDR1 is DFQATT and CDR2 is SNEGSKA in the germline V gene (reference sequence). CDR3 length: 15 residues. CDR3 bases: TGCAGTGCTAGAGATATAGCTAGCAGACACAATGAGCAGTTCTTC. This sequence encodes CSARDIASRHNEQFF.

CDR3 loop: CASSLDLGYYEQYF. In DNA form, the CDR3 reads TGTGCCAGCAGCTTAGACTTGGGGTACTACGAGCAGTACTTC. The chain has TRBV7-2 and TRBJ2-7, with D hard to call. Germline loops: CDR1 SGHTA, CDR2 FQGNSA. V lost 1 base and J lost 3, with 10 bases in between. The CDR3 spans 14 residues.

The rearrangement joins TRBV29-1 to TRBJ2-2; D may match TRBD1 or TRBD2 (5 bases each). There are 15 residues in the CDR3. V lost 3 bases and J lost 0, with 11 bases in between. The germline gives CDR1 SQVTM, CDR2 ANQGSEA. The CDR3 DNA reads as TGCAGCGTTGAGCCCGGGACGGCGAACACCGGGGAGCTGTTTTTT. As protein: CSVEPGTANTGELFF.

The rearrangement links TRBV6-5 to TRBJ2-1; D is unresolved. The V end was cut by 0 bases, the J end by 8 bases, with 11 bases between. CDR1 MNHEY and CDR2 SVGAGI come from the germline V gene. The CDR3 totals 14 residues. CDR3 DNA sequence: TGTGCCAGCAGTTACTCGATCTCCGAGTATGAGCAGTTCTTC. Translation gives CASSYSISEYEQFF.

The V call is TRBV4-1, the J call TRBJ1-1; no firm D call. The CDR3 spans 12 residues. The germline gives CDR1 MGHRA, CDR2 YSYEKL. V lost 2 bases, J lost 11 bases, and 12 bases lay in between. CDR3 DNA sequence: TGCGCCAGCAGCCAACTAGGGAGCCAGGCTTTCTTT. Translated, it gives CASSQLGSQAFF.

The chain recombines TRBV5-1 with TRBJ2-5; TRBD2 matches at 7 bases. V was clipped by 7 bases and J by 5 bases; unmatched bases: 5. Germline CDR1 and CDR2: SGHRS and YFSETQ. There are 12 residues in the CDR3. The CDR3 reads CASAGVQETQYF. In DNA form, the CDR3 reads TGCGCCAGCGCGGGGGTACAGGAGACCCAGTACTTC.

This chain uses TRBV7-8 with TRBJ2-7; maybe TRBD1 (5 bases). CDR1 and CDR2 (germline): SGHVS, FQNEAQ. V shed 4 bases and J shed 2 bases, with 12 bases lying between them. There are 14 residues in the CDR3. CDR3 region: CASSSRVSTYEQYF. The CDR3 DNA reads TGTGCCAGCAGCTCCAGGGTTTCTACCTACGAGCAGTACTTC.

V and J are TRBV30 and TRBJ1-1; D remains unclear. The V gene lost 4 bases and the J gene lost 0 bases, with 6 bases spanning the gap. Germline loops: CDR1 GTSNPN, CDR2 SVGIG (reference sequence). The CDR3 has 12 residues. CDR3 bases: TGTGCCTGGAACGTCATGAACACTGAAGCTTTCTTT. It encodes CAWNVMNTEAFF. Combining the CDR3 with reference TRBV30 and TRBJ1-1 gives the whole variable domain SQTIHQWPATLVQPVGSPLSLECTVEGTSNPNLYWYRQAAGRGLQLLFYSVGIGQISSEVPQNLSASRPQDRQFILSSKKLLLSDSGFYLCAWNVMNTEAFFGQGTRLTVV.

J is TRBJ1-1 and V is TRBV12-3 or TRBV12-4; no clear D. Trimming shortened V by 7 bases and J by 0 bases, and 6 bases separated the two germline ends. The CDR3 sequence is 12 residues long. CDR3 in DNA: TGTGCCAGCAAGCCTGTGAACACTGAAGCTTTCTTT. Translation gives CASKPVNTEAFF.

The chain recombines TRBV12-3 or TRBV12-4 with TRBJ1-1; 9 bases map to TRBD1. This CDR3 is 15 amino acids long. J gave up 3 bases and V 5 bases, and 7 bases lay outside the gene matches. The DNA for the CDR3 is TGTGCCAGCAGTCTGGGACAGGGACGATACACTGAAGCTTTCTTT. Residues: CASSLGQGRYTEAFF.

The rearrangement links TRBV4-1 to TRBJ1-1; TRBD1 might be the D (6 bases). The CDR3 loop spans 14 amino acids. Per the germline V gene, CDR1 is MGHRA and CDR2 is YSYEKL. Trimming cost V 4 bases and J 1 base, with 10 bases left between them. CDR3 in DNA: TGCGCCAGCAGCCGAACAGGGACGAACACTGAAGCTTTCTTT. It encodes CASSRTGTNTEAFF.

J is TRBJ2-7 and V is TRBV11-2; TRBD2 matches at 7 bases. Germline V lookup: CDR1 SGHAT, CDR2 FQNNGV. This CDR3 is 15 amino acids long. The J segment lost 2 bases and the V segment lost 1 base, leaving 5 bases of the junction unmatched. The CDR3 bases are TGTGCCAGCAGCTTAGCGGCGGGAGAGGCCTACGAGCAGTACTTC. Its translation is CASSLAAGEAYEQYF.

The DNA for the CDR3 is TGCAGCGTTGAGTTAGCGGGAGGGATATCCTACGAGCAGTACTTC. It yields the protein CSVELAGGISYEQYF. This sequence joins TRBV29-1 and TRBJ2-7, with 11 bases aligning to TRBD2. The V gene's germline CDR1 is SQVTM and CDR2 ANQGSEA. The V and J ends lost 3 bases and 1 base, in that order; junction bases with no gene match: 5. This CDR3 is built from 15 residues.

This clonotype occurred once. This chain connects TRBV2 to TRBJ1-1; the D gene is possibly TRBD1 (5 bases). The CDR3 has 14 residues. Trimming removed 10 bases from V and 2 bases from J, with 17 bases in between. Germline V gene lookup returns CDR1 SNHLY and CDR2 FYNNEI. CDR3: CATDPQGSNTEAFF. CDR3 bases: TGTGCCACTGACCCGCAGGGAAGCAACACTGAAGCTTTCTTT.

In this sample, this clonotype turned up a few times. This chain connects TRBV4-1 to TRBJ2-7; D is unresolved. This CDR3 has 12 amino acids. CDR1 is MGHRA, CDR2 YSYEKL, per germline. Trimming removed 3 bases at V and 5 bases at J, with 8 bases between. CDR3 residues: CASSQTYDEQYF. The CDR3 coding sequence is TGCGCCAGCAGCCAGACGTACGACGAGCAGTACTTC.

This chain links TRBV27 with TRBJ2-2, with unresolved D. Germline V CDR1 and CDR2: MNHEY, SMNVEV (reference sequence). CDR3 size: 15 residues. V lost 0 bases and J 3 bases, leaving 8 bases between the germline ends. The CDR3 DNA follows: TGTGCCAGCAGTTTATCAGACTGGGACACCGGGGAGCTGTTTTTT. Translated: CASSLSDWDTGELFF.

This sequence joins TRBV4-2 and TRBJ1-2; a possible D gene is TRBD1 (6 bases). Between the trimmed V and J ends, which lost 1 base and 2 bases, there was a span of 14 bases. The CDR3 spans 16 residues. The V gene's germline CDR1 is LGHNA and CDR2 YNFKEQ. The CDR3 loop reads CASSQGAGAMNYGYTF. CDR3 nucleotide sequence: TGTGCCAGCAGCCAAGGGGCAGGGGCTATGAACTATGGCTACACCTTC.

This chain links TRBV30 with TRBJ2-7, with D maybe TRBD2 (6 bases). V shed 0 bases and J shed 4 bases, with 10 bases lying between them. The CDR3 sequence is 13 residues long. CDR1 is GTSNPN, CDR2 SVGIG, per germline (reference sequence). The CDR3 DNA reads as TGTGCCTGGAGTGTAACTAGCTGGTACGAGCAGTACTTC. Translating it yields CAWSVTSWYEQYF.

The rearrangement links TRBV4-1 to TRBJ1-2; TRBD1 is a possible D gene (5 bases). The CDR3 has 14 amino acids. The V gene's germline CDR1 is MGHRA and CDR2 YSYEKL. Trimming removed 0 bases from V and 5 bases from J, with 10 bases in between. CDR3 sequence (DNA): TGCGCCAGCAGCCAAGAAAGGACACTTTATGGCTACACCTTC. It is translated as CASSQERTLYGYTF.

This rearrangement joins TRBV29-1 to TRBJ1-4; D uncertain. The germline gives CDR1 SQVTM, CDR2 ANQGSEA. The CDR3 totals 19 residues. V shed 0 bases and J shed 7 bases, with 27 bases lying between them. CDR3 protein: CSVEDPLTGPARAGEKLFF. CDR3 coding DNA: TGCAGCGTTGAAGATCCCCTGACCGGTCCTGCTCGTGCGGGTGAAAAACTGTTTTTT.

This clonotype was observed a single time. This chain links TRBV18 with TRBJ1-5, with D perhaps TRBD1 (6 bases). Germline assignment: CDR1 KGHSH and CDR2 LQKENI. The V gene lost 0 bases and the J gene lost 0 bases, with 9 bases spanning the gap. The CDR3 loop spans 16 amino acids. CDR3 loop: CASSPPRGYSNQPQHF. The CDR3 bases are TGTGCCAGCTCACCACCGAGGGGGTATAGCAATCAGCCCCAGCATTTT.

This clonotype has only one observation. The genes are TRBV11-2 and TRBJ1-2; no clear D gene. The CDR3 is 13 amino acids. The germline V and J ends were trimmed by 3 bases and 2 bases, with 7 bases remaining between them. CDR1 and CDR2 (germline): SGHAT, FQNNGV. The CDR3 spells CASSLVQNYGYTF. In DNA form, the CDR3 reads TGTGCCAGCAGCTTGGTACAGAACTATGGCTACACCTTC.

This chain connects TRBV6-5 to TRBJ1-4; 9 positions agree with TRBD1. The CDR3 spans 16 residues. V dropped 1 base and J dropped 6; count of bases not matched to a gene: 6. Looked up from germline, CDR1 is MNHEY and CDR2 is SVGAGI. The CDR3 DNA follows: TGTGCCAGCAGTTACTGGACCGGGACAGGGTATGAAAAACTGTTTTTT. As protein: CASSYWTGTGYEKLFF.

V usage is TRBV27 and J usage is TRBJ2-1; no reliable D call. CDR1 and CDR2 from the germline V gene are MNHEY and SMNVEV (reference sequence). V lost 5 bases to trimming and J lost 2 bases, with 16 bases between them. This CDR3 is built from 16 residues. The CDR3 reads CASSPTQVNTYNEQFF. As DNA, the CDR3 is TGTGCCAGCAGTCCGACTCAGGTTAACACCTACAATGAGCAGTTCTTC.

CDR3 residues: CASSSTSGAPRGTGELFF. CDR3 sequence (DNA): TGTGCCAGCAGCTCGACTAGCGGGGCCCCCCGGGGCACCGGGGAGCTGTTTTTT. V usage is TRBV4-2 and J usage is TRBJ2-2; 11 positions agree with TRBD2. The CDR3 extends over 18 amino acids. The V gene end was trimmed by 5 bases and the J gene end by 4 bases; junction bases not matched to a gene: 12. Germline values: CDR1 LGHNA, CDR2 YNFKEQ.